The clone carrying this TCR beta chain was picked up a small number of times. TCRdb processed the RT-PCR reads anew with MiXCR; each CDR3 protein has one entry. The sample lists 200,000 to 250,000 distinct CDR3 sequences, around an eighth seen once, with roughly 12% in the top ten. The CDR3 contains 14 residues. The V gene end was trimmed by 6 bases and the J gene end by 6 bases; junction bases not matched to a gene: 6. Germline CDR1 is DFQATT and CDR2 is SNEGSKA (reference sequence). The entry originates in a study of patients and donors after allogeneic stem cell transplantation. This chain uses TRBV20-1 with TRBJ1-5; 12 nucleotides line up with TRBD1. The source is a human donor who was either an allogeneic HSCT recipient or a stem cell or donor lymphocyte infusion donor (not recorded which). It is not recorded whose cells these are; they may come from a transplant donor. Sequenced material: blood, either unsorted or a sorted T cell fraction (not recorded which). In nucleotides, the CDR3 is TGCAGTGCCTTCGGGACAGGGGGCACTCAGCCCCAGCATTTT. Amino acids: CSAFGTGGTQPQHF.